The 5 T cell receptor beta chains listed next were all sequenced from one sample in a study of cytomegalovirus exposure and HLA in healthy donors. Vbeta (60) and Jbeta (13) primers were used in the PCR. TCRdb's table, derived via immunoSEQ multiplex PCR, lists solely in-frame clones and lacks some. Of tens of thousands of clones listed, 70% to 75% are singletons. Material for sequencing was PBMCs. The receptor source for this set is a woman aged 45-59 years in good health and CMV-seropositive.

J is TRBJ1-4 and V is TRBV9; D may be TRBD1 (5 bases). V was clipped by 4 bases and J by 2 bases, with 12 bases between them. There are 15 residues in the CDR3. Germline V gene lookup returns CDR1 SGDLS and CDR2 YYNGEE. CDR3 amino acids: CASSISGSTNEKLFF. CDR3 sequence (DNA): TGTGCCAGCAGCATCTCAGGGTCCACTAATGAAAAACTGTTTTTT.

The rearrangement uses TRBV29-1 and TRBJ1-2; D not certain. The V end lost 4 bases, the J end lost 3 bases, and 9 bases lay between the germline ends. CDR3 length: 12 amino acids. Germline V gene data show CDR1 as SQVTM and CDR2 as ANQGSEA. CDR3 nucleotide sequence: TGCAGCGTTGTAGCGGCGGACTATGGCTACACCTTC. Its translation: CSVVAADYGYTF. Full variable domain (missing parts from reference TRBV29-1 and TRBJ1-2): SAVISQKPSRDICQRGTSLTIQCQVDSQVTMMFWYRQQPGQSLTLIATANQGSEATYESGFVIDKFPISRPNLTFSTLTVSNMSPEDSSIYLCSVVAADYGYTFGSGTRLTVV.

The chain employs TRBV29-1 and TRBJ2-5, with D tentatively TRBD1 (5 bases). The CDR3 is 12 residues long. Germline V gene sequence: CDR1 SQVTM, CDR2 ANQGSEA. The CDR3 protein is CSVSQGQETQYF. In DNA, the CDR3 is TGCAGTGTCAGCCAGGGCCAAGAGACCCAGTACTTC.

CDR3 protein: CASSKEGAPATNEKLFF. In DNA form, the CDR3 reads TGTGCCAGCAGCAAAGAAGGGGCGCCCGCAACTAATGAAAAACTGTTTTTT. The chain has TRBV21-1 and TRBJ1-4; the table's D gene call, TRBD1, was not cross checked with the DNA. TRBV21-1 is classified as a pseudogene. The CDR3 runs to 17 residues.

The chain is built from TRBV7-9 and TRBJ2-7, with TRBD1 identical over 7 bases. The junction had 10 bases not matched to a gene; V was cut back by 5 bases and J by 6 bases. This CDR3 spans 14 amino acids. Germline loops: CDR1 SEHNR, CDR2 FQNEAQ (reference sequence). The CDR3 DNA is TGTGCCAGCAGCAAAGACAGGGTGGAGACCGAGCAGTACTTC. It yields the protein CASSKDRVETEQYF.